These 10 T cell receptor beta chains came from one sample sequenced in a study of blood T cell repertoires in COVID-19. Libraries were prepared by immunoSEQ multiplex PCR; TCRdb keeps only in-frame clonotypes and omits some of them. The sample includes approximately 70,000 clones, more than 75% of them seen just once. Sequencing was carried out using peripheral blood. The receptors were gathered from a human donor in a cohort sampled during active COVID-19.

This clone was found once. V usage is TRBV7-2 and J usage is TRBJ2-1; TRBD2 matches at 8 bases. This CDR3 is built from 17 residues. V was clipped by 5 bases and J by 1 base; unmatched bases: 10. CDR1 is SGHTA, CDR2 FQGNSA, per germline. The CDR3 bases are TGTGCCAGCAGCCACCCCAAACGGGGGGGATCCTACAATGAGCAGTTCTTC. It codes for CASSHPKRGGSYNEQFF.

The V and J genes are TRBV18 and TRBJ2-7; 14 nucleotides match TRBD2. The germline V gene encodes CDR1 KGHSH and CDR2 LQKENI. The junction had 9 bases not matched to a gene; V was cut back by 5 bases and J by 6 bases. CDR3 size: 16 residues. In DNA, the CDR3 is TGTGCCAGCTCATTATCGACTAGCGGGAGGGACGCCGAGCAGTACTTC. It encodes CASSLSTSGRDAEQYF.

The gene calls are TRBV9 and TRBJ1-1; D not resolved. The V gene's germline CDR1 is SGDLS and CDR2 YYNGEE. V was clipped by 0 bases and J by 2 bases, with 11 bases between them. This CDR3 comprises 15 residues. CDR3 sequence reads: CASSVAPTANTEAFF. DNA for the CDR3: TGTGCCAGCAGCGTAGCTCCTACAGCTAACACTGAAGCTTTCTTT.

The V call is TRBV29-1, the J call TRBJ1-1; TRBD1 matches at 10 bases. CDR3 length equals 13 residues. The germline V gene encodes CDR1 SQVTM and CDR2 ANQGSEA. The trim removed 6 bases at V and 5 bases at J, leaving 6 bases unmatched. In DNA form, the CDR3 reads TGCAGCGTCGTTGACAGGGGGCTAACTGAAGCTTTCTTT. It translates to CSVVDRGLTEAFF.

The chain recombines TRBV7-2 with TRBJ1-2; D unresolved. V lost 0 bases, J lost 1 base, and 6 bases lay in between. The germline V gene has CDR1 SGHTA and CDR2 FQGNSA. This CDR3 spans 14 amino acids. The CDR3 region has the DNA TGTGCCAGCAGCTTAGCACCACTTAACTATGGCTACACCTTC. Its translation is CASSLAPLNYGYTF.

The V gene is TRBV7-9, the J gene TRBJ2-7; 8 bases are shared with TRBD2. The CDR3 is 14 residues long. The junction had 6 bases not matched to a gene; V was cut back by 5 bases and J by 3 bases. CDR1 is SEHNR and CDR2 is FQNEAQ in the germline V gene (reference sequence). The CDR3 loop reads CASSLTSDGYEQYF. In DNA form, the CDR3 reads TGTGCCAGCAGCCTGACTAGCGACGGCTACGAGCAGTACTTC.

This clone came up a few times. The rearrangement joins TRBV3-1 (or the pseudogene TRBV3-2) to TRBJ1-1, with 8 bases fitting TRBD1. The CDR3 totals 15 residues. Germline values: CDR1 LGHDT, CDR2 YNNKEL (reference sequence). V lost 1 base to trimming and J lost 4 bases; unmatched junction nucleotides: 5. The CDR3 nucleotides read TGTGCCAGCAGCCAAGGGGCGGACAGGGTCACTGAAGCTTTCTTT. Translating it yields CASSQGADRVTEAFF.

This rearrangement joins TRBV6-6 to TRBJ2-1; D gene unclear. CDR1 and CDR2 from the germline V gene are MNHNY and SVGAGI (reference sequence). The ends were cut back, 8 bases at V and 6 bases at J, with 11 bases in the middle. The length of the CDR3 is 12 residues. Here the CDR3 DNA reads TGTGCCAGCGCTTTAGACTCCAATGAGCAGTTCTTC. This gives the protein CASALDSNEQFF.

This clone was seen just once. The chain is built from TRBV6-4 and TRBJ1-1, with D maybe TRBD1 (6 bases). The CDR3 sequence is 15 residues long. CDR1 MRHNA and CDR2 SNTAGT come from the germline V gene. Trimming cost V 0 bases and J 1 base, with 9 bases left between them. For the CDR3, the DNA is TGTGCCAGCAGTGACTCGGGGACACCGAACACTGAAGCTTTCTTT. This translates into CASSDSGTPNTEAFF.

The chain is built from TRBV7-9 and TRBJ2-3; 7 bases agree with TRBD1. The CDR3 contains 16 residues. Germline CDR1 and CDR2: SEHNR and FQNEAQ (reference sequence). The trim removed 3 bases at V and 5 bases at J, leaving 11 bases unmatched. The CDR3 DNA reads TGTGCCAGCAGCTTCGTCCGACAGGGATCACAAGATACGCAGTATTTT. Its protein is CASSFVRQGSQDTQYF. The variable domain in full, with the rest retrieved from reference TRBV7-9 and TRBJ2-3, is DTGVSQNPRHKITKRGQNVTFRCDPISEHNRLYWYRQTLGQGPEFLTYFQNEAQLEKSRLLSDRFSAERPKGSFSTLEIQRTEQGDSAMYLCASSFVRQGSQDTQYFGPGTRLTVL.